This TCR beta chain is drawn from a study of cytomegalovirus exposure and HLA in healthy donors. Broader study findings: Using a false discovery rate of 0.05, a later analysis showed that fewer than 20,000 TCR beta sequences were associated with HLA alleles. Three of the chains that were CMV-associated were confirmed in vitro to be specific for CMV antigens.

The V end lost 6 bases, the J end lost 6 bases, and 8 bases lay between the germline ends. The CDR3 totals 11 residues. Germline CDR1 and CDR2: MNHNY and SVGAGI (reference sequence). Vbeta (60) and Jbeta (13) primers were used in the PCR. Per the original data handling: In a later analysis, 60 million to 90 million unique TCR beta chains included roughly 11 million shared by two or more donors. Data came from immunoSEQ multiplex PCR; TCRdb stores just in-frame clones and leaves some out. That table is the source of V, J and clone size, and D and trimming were worked out from the DNA. The data hold fewer than 150,000 clones, with roughly 15% observed a single time. Donors were ostensibly healthy at sampling, although undocumented immune exposures were probable. On this clone: Antigen unknown.

J is TRBJ1-1 and V is TRBV6-6; D ambiguous. The sequenced sample consisted of PBMCs. The sequence was collected from a woman between 18 and 29 years old in good health and CMV-seronegative. This CDR3 is CASRRQAEAFF. The CDR3 DNA reads as TGTGCCAGCAGAAGGCAGGCTGAAGCTTTCTTT.